Each of the 20 T cell receptor beta chains below was sequenced from the same sample in a study of blood T cell repertoires in COVID-19. Using immunoSEQ multiplex PCR, the repertoire was profiled, and TCRdb retains in-frame clones only, with some absent. The table includes about 220,000 clones, about 82% detected once. What was sequenced was peripheral blood. The source of these receptors is a woman aged 70 to 79 with COVID-19, enrolled during active disease.

The rearrangement links TRBV9 to TRBJ1-2; D not certain. The V end lost 4 bases, the J end lost 6 bases, and 16 bases lay between the germline ends. CDR3 length equals 14 residues. Germline V lookup: CDR1 SGDLS, CDR2 YYNGEE. This CDR3 reads CASSPTGDGNGYTF. The CDR3 DNA reads TGTGCCAGCAGCCCAACCGGGGATGGGAATGGCTACACCTTC.

This clone was counted between two and nine times. The chain links TRBV7-6 to TRBJ1-1, with D unresolved. Per the germline V gene, CDR1 is SGHVS and CDR2 is FNYEAQ. The V and J ends lost 2 bases and 6 bases respectively, with 10 bases between them. The CDR3 is 13 residues long. In DNA, the CDR3 is TGTGCCAGCAGCTTACGGGGTGGAGCTGAAGCTTTCTTT. It is translated as CASSLRGGAEAFF.

The V and J genes are TRBV2 and TRBJ1-2; TRBD1 might be the D (5 bases). The germline gives CDR1 SNHLY, CDR2 FYNNEI. The CDR3 spans 16 residues. The V end was cut by 4 bases, the J end by 6 bases, with 21 bases between. Here the CDR3 DNA reads TGTGCCAGCAGTGGAGGCTGGAACCAGGGTGGCCATGGCTACACCTTC. Translation gives CASSGGWNQGGHGYTF.

This clone was counted at least ten times. The chain combines TRBV7-8 with TRBJ2-7; D is undetermined. The V gene's germline CDR1 is SGHVS and CDR2 FQNEAQ. Trimming took off 1 base at V and 6 bases at J, with 4 bases between the two ends. The CDR3 totals 11 residues. In DNA, the CDR3 is TGTGCCAGCAGCTTAGGAGCCGAGCAGTACTTC. Translation gives CASSLGAEQYF.

This chain links TRBV5-1 with TRBJ2-7, with 10 positions matching TRBD1. CDR3 length: 16 residues. Germline V gene data show CDR1 as SGHRS and CDR2 as YFSETQ. J lost 4 bases, V lost 4 bases, and 11 bases had no gene match. The CDR3 is CASSQMRTGGSYEQYF. The CDR3 region has the DNA TGCGCCAGCAGCCAGATGAGGACAGGGGGTTCGTACGAGCAGTACTTC. Full variable domain (rest looked up from reference TRBV5-1 and TRBJ2-7): KAGVTQTPRYLIKTRGQQVTLSCSPISGHRSVSWYQQTPGQGLQFLFEYFSETQRNKGNFPGRFSGRQFSNSRSEMNVSTLELGDSALYLCASSQMRTGGSYEQYFGPGTRLTVT.

The chain uses TRBV7-2 and TRBJ2-3; the match to TRBD2 covers 9 bases. The CDR3 loop spans 13 amino acids. The junction had 0 bases not matched to a gene; V was cut back by 2 bases and J by 6 bases. The germline gives CDR1 SGHTA, CDR2 FQGNSA. The CDR3 bases are TGTGCCAGCAGCTTACTAGCGGGGGATACGCAGTATTTT. It specifies CASSLLAGDTQYF.

Here the CDR3 reads CASSIAGRRGEKLFF. CDR3 in DNA: TGTGCCAGTAGTATTGCGGGGCGGAGGGGTGAAAAACTGTTTTTT. The V call is TRBV19, the J call TRBJ1-4; D might be TRBD1 (5 bases). CDR3 length: 15 residues. CDR1 is LNHDA and CDR2 is SQIVND in the germline V gene (reference sequence). V shed 3 bases and J shed 7 bases, with 15 bases lying between them.

The rearrangement joins TRBV3-1 (or the pseudogene TRBV3-2) to TRBJ2-7; 15 bases are shared with TRBD2. The CDR3 loop spans 14 amino acids. Trimming removed 6 bases from V and 7 bases from J; junction bases left unmatched: 4. The germline V gene encodes CDR1 LGHDT and CDR2 YNNKEL (reference sequence). DNA of the CDR3: TGTGCCAGCAGATCAGGACTAGCGGGAGGGGAGCAGTACTTC. Amino acid sequence: CASRSGLAGGEQYF.

The chain combines TRBV4-3 with TRBJ1-1; D unresolved. In germline, CDR1 is LGHNA, CDR2 YSLEER. V was pared by 0 bases and J by 5 bases, with 13 bases between. The CDR3 extends over 15 amino acids. The CDR3 loop reads CASSQDLRARTEAFF. The CDR3 nucleotides read TGCGCCAGCAGCCAAGATCTGCGGGCAAGGACTGAAGCTTTCTTT.

The chain is built from TRBV10-3 and TRBJ1-3; 7 positions match TRBD1. The length of the CDR3 is 14 residues. With 5 bases clipped from V and 0 bases from J, the junction kept 1 base outside the gene matches. CDR1 and CDR2 (germline): ENHRY, SYGVKD. The CDR3 bases are TGTGCCATCAGTACAGGGGACTCTGGAAACACCATATATTTT. Translation gives CAISTGDSGNTIYF.

The J gene is TRBJ1-1, the V gene TRBV2; TRBD1 aligns across 10 bases. This CDR3 has 14 residues. Germline values: CDR1 SNHLY, CDR2 FYNNEI. The ends lost 4 bases at V and 6 bases at J; junction bases unmatched: 5. CDR3 loop: CASSVRQGAPEAFF. In nucleotides, the CDR3 is TGTGCCAGCAGTGTTAGACAGGGGGCTCCTGAAGCTTTCTTT. Full variable domain (missing parts from reference TRBV2 and TRBJ1-1): EPEVTQTPSHQVTQMGQEVILRCVPISNHLYFYWYRQILGQKVEFLVSFYNNEISEKSEIFDDQFSVERPDGSNFTLKIRSTKLEDSAMYFCASSVRQGAPEAFFGQGTRLTVV.

The chain employs TRBV10-1 and TRBJ2-1, with TRBD1 matching over 8 bases. The CDR3 has 14 amino acids. Germline V gene data show CDR1 as WNHNN and CDR2 as SYGVQD (reference sequence). J lost 9 bases, V lost 3 bases, and 7 bases had no gene match. The CDR3 DNA sequence: TGCGCCAGCAGTGAAGGGACAGGTCATGGTGAGCAGTTCTTC. Translation: CASSEGTGHGEQFF.

The V gene is TRBV18, the J gene TRBJ2-2, with TRBD1 identical over 7 bases. There are 15 residues in the CDR3. With V trimmed by 3 bases and J by 3 bases, 4 bases remained unmatched. Germline V gene lookup returns CDR1 KGHSH and CDR2 LQKENI. CDR3 bases: TGTGCCAGCTCACCGAGGCAGGGGGACACCGGGGAGCTGTTTTTT. It encodes CASSPRQGDTGELFF.

This chain uses TRBV7-2 with TRBJ2-3; TRBD2 might be the D (6 bases). This CDR3 contains 16 residues. V lost 2 bases, J lost 0 bases, and 12 bases lay in between. The germline gives CDR1 SGHTA, CDR2 FQGNSA. CDR3 amino acids: CASSLNAGFSTDTQYF. For the CDR3, the DNA is TGTGCCAGCAGCTTAAATGCGGGGTTTAGCACAGATACGCAGTATTTT.

The CDR3 DNA sequence: TGTGCCAGCAGCCAGCGGGTTGAGCAGTTCTTC. Its protein is CASSQRVEQFF. The J gene is TRBJ2-1, the V gene TRBV11-2; tentative D call: TRBD2 (6 bases). This CDR3 is 11 amino acids long. The germline V gene encodes CDR1 SGHAT and CDR2 FQNNGV. Trimming pared 5 bases from V and 9 bases from J, leaving 8 bases between.

This chain uses TRBV19 with TRBJ2-2, with 7 bases aligning to TRBD1. V gave up 5 bases and J gave up 7 bases; unmatched junction bases: 10. The germline CDR1 and CDR2 sequences are LNHDA and SQIVND (reference sequence). The CDR3 spans 15 residues. CDR3 sequence: CASSSRTGSVGELFF. In nucleotides, the CDR3 is TGTGCCAGTAGTTCCCGGACAGGTTCGGTCGGGGAGCTGTTTTTT.

This clone has just one count. The chain uses TRBV27 and TRBJ1-6, with 7 bases that match TRBD1. Trimming at V came to 2 bases and at J to 7 bases, leaving 8 bases not matched to a gene. Germline CDR1 and CDR2: MNHEY and SMNVEV (reference sequence). The CDR3 totals 16 residues. The CDR3, as DNA: TGTGCCAGCAGTTTAGGCCGGGACAGCTTGAATTCACCCCTCCACTTT. Protein product: CASSLGRDSLNSPLHF.

The chain employs TRBV7-2 and TRBJ1-2; 10 bases map to TRBD1. This CDR3 comprises 15 residues. The V and J ends lost 5 bases and 3 bases, in that order; junction bases with no gene match: 6. Germline loops: CDR1 SGHTA, CDR2 FQGNSA. The CDR3 here is CASSTGQGGYYGYTF. The CDR3 DNA reads as TGTGCCAGCAGCACCGGACAGGGGGGTTACTATGGCTACACCTTC. Based on the CDR3 plus reference TRBV7-2 and TRBJ1-2, the full variable domain is GAGVSQSPSNKVTEKGKDVELRCDPISGHTALYWYRQSLGQGLEFLIYFQGNSAPDKSGLPSDRFSAERTGGSVSTLTIQRTQQEDSAVYLCASSTGQGGYYGYTFGSGTRLTVV.

This clone was detected only once. The chain carries TRBV5-4 and TRBJ1-1; no firm D call. Germline-derived CDR1 and CDR2 are SGHNT and YYREEE (reference sequence). V was shortened by 0 bases and J by 0 bases, with 6 bases between the two germline ends. CDR3 size: 14 residues. The CDR3 bases are TGTGCCAGCAGCTTGGGGAGGGTGAACACTGAAGCTTTCTTT. It specifies CASSLGRVNTEAFF.

This clone has more than one count but fewer than ten. This rearrangement joins TRBV20-1 to TRBJ1-2; D unclear. V lost 1 base to trimming and J lost 6 bases, with 6 bases between them. Germline values: CDR1 DFQATT, CDR2 SNEGSKA (reference sequence). The CDR3 covers 11 residues. The CDR3 is CSARVSDGYTF. As DNA, the CDR3 is TGCAGTGCTAGAGTCTCCGATGGCTACACCTTC.